The 22 T cell receptor beta chains presented below share a single source sample, sequenced in a study of memory CD4+ T cells and cytomegalovirus serostatus. Single viable CD3+CD4+CD8-CD45RO+ cells were sorted as the memory CD4+ T cells. The method was immunoSEQ multiplex PCR; TCRdb's version includes in-frame clones alone and lacks a portion of them. Found here are about 58,000 clones, under 90% of them singletons; the top ten hold around 0.5%. The sample was memory CD4+ T cells from blood. The receptors shown here come from an adult in good health and CMV-seronegative. Some clones in this sample may be carry-over from other donors' samples.

The chain uses TRBV19 and TRBJ2-2; D gene uncertain. The CDR3 covers 14 residues. Trimming took 3 bases from V and 6 from J, leaving 11 bases between them. Germline V gene sequence: CDR1 LNHDA, CDR2 SQIVND (reference sequence). Written as DNA, the CDR3 is TGTGCCAGTAGTATTCAGGTGGCCCCCGGGGAGCTGTTTTTT. It translates to CASSIQVAPGELFF. Filled out from reference TRBV19 and TRBJ2-2, the complete variable domain reads DGGITQSPKYLFRKEGQNVTLSCEQNLNHDAMYWYRQDPGQGLRLIYYSQIVNDFQKGDIAEGYSVSREKKESFPLTVTSAQKNPTAFYLCASSIQVAPGELFFGEGSRLTVL.

This clone was recorded once. The chain couples TRBV5-4 to TRBJ2-2; D gene unclear. V was cut by 2 bases and J by 7 bases, with 9 bases left in between. The CDR3 length is 13 residues. The germline CDR1 and CDR2 sequences are SGHNT and YYREEE (reference sequence). The DNA of the CDR3 is TGTGCCAGCAGCTTCCCGACGGGCGGGGAGCTGTTTTTT. Its protein product is CASSFPTGGELFF.

This chain links TRBV5-1 with TRBJ2-3; D ambiguous. The CDR3 runs to 13 residues. The germline CDR1 and CDR2 sequences are SGHRS and YFSETQ. Trimming took off 5 bases at V and 4 bases at J, with 11 bases between the two ends. CDR3 DNA: TGCGCCAGCAGAAAACCGGGCCCAGATACGCAGTATTTT. Protein sequence: CASRKPGPDTQYF.

CDR3 sequence (DNA): TGTGCCAGCAGTTTTAGCACAGGGCCCTACGAGCAGTACTTC. This encodes CASSFSTGPYEQYF. This chain uses TRBV28 with TRBJ2-7; weak D call: TRBD1 (6 bases). Germline V lookup: CDR1 MDHEN, CDR2 SYDVKM. The CDR3 is made up of 14 amino acids. Trimming left V 3 bases short and J 2 bases short, with 11 bases between.

In its sample, this clone was seen once. The genes are TRBV4-2 and TRBJ2-5; perhaps D is TRBD1 or TRBD2 (6 bases each). Trimming removed 8 bases at V and 2 bases at J, with 15 bases between. Germline V CDR1 and CDR2: LGHNA, YNFKEQ. The CDR3 extends over 14 amino acids. In nucleotides, the CDR3 is TGTGCCAGCTCAAAGGGGGACTCTCAAGAGACCCAGTACTTC. As protein: CASSKGDSQETQYF.

A note on this clone: Relative to the germline gene, one junction end is altered; a read error may explain this. This chain joins TRBV2 and TRBJ1-1; tentative D call: TRBD1 (5 bases). The CDR3 is 14 amino acids. From germline, CDR1 is SNHLY and CDR2 FYNNEI. In DNA, the CDR3 is TGTACCAGCAGCACCGGTCAGGGTCACACTGAAGCTTTCTTT. Encoded protein: CTSSTGQGHTEAFF.

The CDR3 nucleotides read TGTGCCAGCAGCCTTGGACAGGGGAACTACGAGCAGTACTTC. It is translated as CASSLGQGNYEQYF. This chain links TRBV11-2 with TRBJ2-7, with 9 bases lining up with TRBD1. Germline V lookup: CDR1 SGHAT, CDR2 FQNNGV. V shed 5 bases, J shed 3 bases, and the junction held 5 bases outside the gene matches. CDR3 length: 14 residues. Full variable domain (rest looked up from reference TRBV11-2 and TRBJ2-7): EAGVAQSPRYKIIEKRQSVAFWCNPISGHATLYWYQQILGQGPKLLIQFQNNGVVDDSQLPKDRFSAERLKGVDSTLKIQPAKLEDSAVYLCASSLGQGNYEQYFGPGTRLTVT.

The chain has TRBV10-3 and TRBJ2-1; D is perhaps TRBD1 or TRBD2 (5 bases each). The germline V gene encodes CDR1 ENHRY and CDR2 SYGVKD. The CDR3 is 14 residues long. V lost 7 bases, J lost 7 bases, and 17 bases lay in between. CDR3 nucleotides: TGTGCCATCAACTCCGGGACGGTGGGGAATGAGCAGTTCTTC. Translation gives CAINSGTVGNEQFF.

J is TRBJ2-1 and V is TRBV7-6; D possibly corresponds to TRBD1 (5 bases). The V and J ends lost 2 bases and 6 bases respectively, with 5 bases between them. Germline V gene lookup returns CDR1 SGHVS and CDR2 FNYEAQ. The CDR3 has 12 amino acids. Here the CDR3 reads CASSLRGNEQFF. The CDR3 region has the DNA TGTGCCAGCAGCTTAAGGGGCAATGAGCAGTTCTTC.

In this sample, this clone turned up a few times. This chain joins TRBV6-6 and TRBJ1-1; 7 bases are shared with TRBD1. V gave up 5 bases and J gave up 1 base; unmatched junction bases: 4. The germline gives CDR1 MNHNY, CDR2 SVGAGI (reference sequence). This CDR3 region has 14 residues. The CDR3 reads CASSPQGTNTEAFF. For the CDR3, the DNA is TGTGCCAGCAGTCCACAGGGGACGAACACTGAAGCTTTCTTT.

In its sample, this clone was seen a few times. The chain links TRBV7-6 to TRBJ2-7, with a possible D match to TRBD2 (5 bases). V gave up 5 bases and J gave up 3 bases, with 11 bases separating them. Germline V gives CDR1 SGHVS, CDR2 FNYEAQ. This CDR3 spans 13 amino acids. The CDR3 bases are TGTGCCAGCAGCCCCACTGAGGGCTACGAGCAGTACTTC. Translated: CASSPTEGYEQYF.

The gene calls are TRBV19 and TRBJ1-5; D call uncertain. V lost 0 bases and J 6 bases, leaving 9 bases between the germline ends. The CDR3 consists of 14 residues. Per the germline V gene, CDR1 is LNHDA and CDR2 is SQIVND (reference sequence). The CDR3 DNA sequence: TGTGCCAGTAGTATAGATAGACGAGGTCAGCCCCAGCATTTT. It codes for CASSIDRRGQPQHF. The variable domain in full, completed from reference TRBV19 and TRBJ1-5, reads DGGITQSPKYLFRKEGQNVTLSCEQNLNHDAMYWYRQDPGQGLRLIYYSQIVNDFQKGDIAEGYSVSREKKESFPLTVTSAQKNPTAFYLCASSIDRRGQPQHFGDGTRLSIL.

The rearrangement uses TRBV5-1 and TRBJ2-5, with a tentative D call TRBD1 (6 bases). The germline V and J ends were trimmed by 3 bases and 2 bases, with 11 bases remaining between them. This CDR3 spans 14 amino acids. Germline V lookup: CDR1 SGHRS, CDR2 YFSETQ. The CDR3 coding sequence is TGCGCCAGCAGCTACGGACAGCTACAAGAGACCCAGTACTTC. Translating it yields CASSYGQLQETQYF.

This chain uses TRBV27 with TRBJ2-7; a weak D match, TRBD2 (6 bases). Trimming shortened V by 5 bases and J by 6 bases, and 17 bases separated the two germline ends. This CDR3 comprises 14 residues. Germline CDR1 and CDR2: MNHEY and SMNVEV (reference sequence). The CDR3 sequence is CASSPRRQGGEQYF. CDR3 nucleotides: TGTGCCAGCAGTCCACGGCGGCAGGGAGGCGAGCAGTACTTC.

The genes are TRBV6-1 and TRBJ1-1; 10 nucleotides align to TRBD1. Germline V gene data show CDR1 as MNHNS and CDR2 as SASEGT. This CDR3 has 15 amino acids. J gave up 4 bases and V 6 bases, and 8 bases lay outside the gene matches. CDR3 nucleotide sequence: TGTGCCAGCAGCGCCGGGACAGGGGTTATCACTGAAGCTTTCTTT. Its translation: CASSAGTGVITEAFF.

This chain joins TRBV6-1 and TRBJ1-3; D unclear. The CDR3 consists of 17 residues. V gave up 2 bases and J gave up 5 bases, with 19 bases separating them. The germline V gene has CDR1 MNHNS and CDR2 SASEGT. The CDR3 DNA is TGTGCCAGCAGTGAAATCCGGACTCCCCTCATCAGAAACACCATATATTTT. Its protein product is CASSEIRTPLIRNTIYF.

This clone was seen a few times. The gene calls are TRBV28 and TRBJ1-3; no clear D gene. Per germline, CDR1 MDHEN and CDR2 SYDVKM. The CDR3 extends over 17 amino acids. Trimming left V 6 bases short and J 0 bases short, with 18 bases between. CDR3 sequence reads: CASRPLGQHYSGNTIYF. The CDR3 DNA sequence: TGTGCCAGCAGACCTCTTGGGCAGCACTACTCTGGAAACACCATATATTTT.

The chain uses TRBV15 and TRBJ2-2; D gene uncertain. V was clipped by 2 bases and J by 6 bases, with 10 bases between them. The germline V gene has CDR1 LNHNV and CDR2 YYDKDF (reference sequence). The CDR3 length is 14 residues. Here the CDR3 DNA reads TGTGCCACCAGCAGACCTTTCTACCCCGGGGAGCTGTTTTTT. It codes for CATSRPFYPGELFF.

The rearrangement uses TRBV6-6 and TRBJ1-3; D ambiguous. Germline lookup yields CDR1 MNHNY and CDR2 SVGAGI (reference sequence). V was cut by 5 bases and J by 7 bases, with 9 bases left in between. CDR3 length: 12 residues. Here the CDR3 DNA reads TGTGCCAGCAGTCCATCCGGGAACACCATATATTTT. The encoded protein is CASSPSGNTIYF.

There are a few counts of this clone. Other nucleotide sequences in the sample specify the same CDR3. The V gene is TRBV5-1, the J gene TRBJ1-2, with 8 positions matching TRBD1. Germline-derived CDR1 and CDR2 are SGHRS and YFSETQ. The CDR3 consists of 13 residues. Trimming took 4 bases from V and 3 from J; bases not matched to a gene: 2. CDR3 in DNA: TGCGCCAGCAGCCCGACAGGGGACTATGGCTACACCTTC. This translates into CASSPTGDYGYTF.

The chain links TRBV6-1 to TRBJ2-7; possibly TRBD2 for D (5 bases). Germline assignment: CDR1 MNHNS and CDR2 SASEGT. The length of the CDR3 is 13 residues. Deletions cut 0 bases from V and 7 bases from J, with 10 bases between. CDR3 DNA: TGTGCCAGCAGTGAAGCGCGTTCGGGGGAGCAGTACTTC. This gives the protein CASSEARSGEQYF.

The chain carries TRBV5-6 and TRBJ2-7, with a weak D call TRBD2 (6 bases). V shed 1 base and J shed 2 bases, with 7 bases lying between them. This CDR3 spans 13 amino acids. CDR1 and CDR2 from the germline V gene are SGHDT and YYEEEE. For the CDR3, the DNA is TGTGCCAGCAGCTTGCGGACTACCTACGAGCAGTACTTC. It yields the protein CASSLRTTYEQYF.